This T cell receptor beta chain was captured by sequencing in a study of naive and memory T cell subsets. Regarding the study as a whole: Expression changes during T cell differentiation may affect RNA-based TCR counts. Naive repertoires, especially CD8, held a few larger clonotypes, possibly memory cells re-expressing CD45RA.

CDR1 and CDR2 (germline): MDHEN, SYDVKM. Trimming left V 5 bases short and J 3 bases short, with 11 bases between. This CDR3 contains 13 residues. With respect to this clonotype: The antigen remains unidentified.

The beta constant-region primer was an equimolar mix of two oligonucleotides covering TRBC1 and TRBC2. The ligated cDNA underwent four PCR rounds using SP2 and nested alpha and beta constant-region primers. Ligation attached a single-stranded oligonucleotide with a 12-nucleotide UMI and the SP2 primer to the cDNA 3' end. TCRdb called the UMI-ligation and nested PCR reads again in MiXCR, with one record for every CDR3 protein. The sample has approximately 140,000 distinct CDR3 sequences, approximately 21% seen once. The V call is TRBV28, the J call TRBJ2-7; D gene unclear. This clonotype was sampled from a human donor in good health. The specimen sequenced was naive CD8+ T cells from blood. Here the CDR3 reads CASSVNIGYEQYF. The DNA of the CDR3 is TGTGCCAGCAGTGTTAATATAGGCTACGAGCAGTACTTC.